Here is one T cell receptor (beta chain) with its context. Its specificity is unknown. Trimming removed 5 bases at V and 5 bases at J, with 22 bases between. The CDR3 is 17 amino acids. CDR1 MDHEN and CDR2 SYDVKM come from the germline V gene. The data were taken from a study of radiotherapy plus CTLA-4 blockade in lung cancer. Study details: Disease control was achieved by approximately 30% of patients, and objective responses by 15% to 20%.

Study conclusions and caveats: The authors reported that early blood T cell clone dynamics, with interferon-beta, best predicted response. In blood, TCR clones derived from the tumor expanded after radiotherapy plus ipilimumab.

Sequenced by immunoSEQ multiplex PCR; TCRdb stores in-frame clones only, minus some. The sample consists of around 24,000 clones, about three quarters of them appearing once. The sequence derives from a human donor with non-small cell lung cancer who had stable disease on radiotherapy plus ipilimumab. The rearrangement joins TRBV28 to TRBJ1-3; no clear D. The material sequenced was peripheral blood, taken from a patient treated with radiotherapy plus ipilimumab. In DNA form, the CDR3 reads TGTGCCAGCAGTCCCCCTCCCGACCAACTGGCCCGAAACACCATATATTTT. Its translation: CASSPPPDQLARNTIYF.